These 31 T cell receptor beta chains share one sample of origin, sequenced in a study of control samples from healthy donors and cancer patients. The repertoire was sequenced with immunoSEQ multiplex PCR; TCRdb's copy has only in-frame clones and lacks some. Of some 95,000 clones listed, roughly 83% are singletons. Sequencing was done on a sample of blood. The receptor set was obtained from a woman aged 25 to 45 in good health.

The V gene is TRBV7-2, the J gene TRBJ1-5; D unclear. Germline CDR1 reads SGHTA; CDR2 reads FQGNSA. There are 14 residues in the CDR3. Trimming shortened V by 4 bases and J by 1 base, and 8 bases separated the two germline ends. The CDR3 sequence is CASSSLSSNQPQHF. The CDR3 bases are TGTGCCAGCAGCTCCCTCTCAAGCAATCAGCCCCAGCATTTT.

This clone counts as medium-sized. The rearrangement joins TRBV11-3 to TRBJ1-3; 10 nucleotides line up with TRBD1. CDR1 and CDR2 (germline): SGHNT, YENEEA. V was pared by 5 bases and J by 4 bases, with 5 bases of the junction left unmatched. The CDR3 has 15 residues. CDR3 loop: CASSPGQGPGNTIYF. CDR3 nucleotides: TGTGCCAGCAGCCCGGGACAGGGGCCGGGAAACACCATATATTTT.

V and J are TRBV4-1 and TRBJ2-3; D not resolved. V gave up 0 bases and J gave up 2 bases, with 6 bases separating them. Germline V gene lookup returns CDR1 MGHRA and CDR2 YSYEKL. The CDR3 consists of 14 residues. The CDR3 spells CASSQEQFTDTQYF. The CDR3 nucleotides read TGCGCCAGCAGCCAAGAACAGTTCACAGATACGCAGTATTTT.

The chain joins TRBV7-8 to TRBJ1-3, with 9 positions matching TRBD1. V lost 7 bases and J lost 4; bases outside the gene matches: 14. The germline V gene has CDR1 SGHVS and CDR2 FQNEAQ. The CDR3 is 17 residues long. The CDR3 region is CASTRTGAISGGNTIYF. The CDR3 DNA reads as TGTGCCAGCACCCGGACAGGGGCTATCTCGGGGGGAAACACCATATATTTT.

V usage is TRBV6-5 and J usage is TRBJ2-5; 7 nucleotides agree with TRBD2. V trimming: 9 bases; J trimming: 4 bases; junction bases outside the gene matches: 11. CDR1 and CDR2 (germline): MNHEY, SVGAGI. The CDR3 is 14 residues long. In DNA form, the CDR3 reads TGTGCCAGTCGTGAGGGGAGCGGGACAGAGACCCAGTACTTC. Translated, it gives CASREGSGTETQYF.

This chain links TRBV3-1 (or the pseudogene TRBV3-2) with TRBJ2-2, with 7 nucleotides matching TRBD1. The germline V gene encodes CDR1 LGHDT and CDR2 YNNKEL (reference sequence). The CDR3 is 17 amino acids. After removal of 1 base from V and 1 base from J, the junction contained 6 bases not matched to a gene. The CDR3 DNA sequence: TGTGCCAGCAGCCAAGGGACGACAGGGCTGAACACCGGGGAGCTGTTTTTT. Its protein is CASSQGTTGLNTGELFF.

This chain joins TRBV13 and TRBJ2-1, with TRBD2 identical over 15 bases. Germline-derived CDR1 and CDR2 are PRHDT and FYEKMQ (reference sequence). J lost 7 bases, V lost 5 bases, and 6 bases had no gene match. This CDR3 has 16 amino acids. The CDR3 region has the DNA TGTGCCAGCAGCGCCGGGACTAGCGGGGGGTTAAATGAGCAGTTCTTC. This sequence encodes CASSAGTSGGLNEQFF.

The rearrangement uses TRBV29-1 and TRBJ2-7, with D perhaps TRBD2 (7 bases). V was pared by 4 bases and J by 5 bases, with 18 bases between. Per germline, CDR1 SQVTM and CDR2 ANQGSEA. CDR3 length: 14 amino acids. The CDR3 region has the DNA TGCAGCGTTGTAGGGGGGGACCTTCGGGACGAGCAGTACTTC. Its translation: CSVVGGDLRDEQYF.

This chain joins TRBV18 and TRBJ1-1; D is uncertain. Germline CDR1 is KGHSH and CDR2 is LQKENI. The CDR3 is 13 amino acids. Trimming shortened V by 5 bases and J by 1 base, and 8 bases separated the two germline ends. CDR3 in DNA: TGTGCCAGCTCAAATACGAAGAACACTGAAGCTTTCTTT. This encodes CASSNTKNTEAFF.

The chain joins TRBV5-4 to TRBJ1-2, with D unresolved. The CDR3 sequence is 13 residues long. V was clipped by 4 bases and J by 7 bases, with 14 bases between them. Germline V gene sequence: CDR1 SGHNT, CDR2 YYREEE (reference sequence). CDR3 sequence: CASSRRADGGYTF. CDR3 coding DNA: TGTGCCAGCAGCCGGCGAGCCGACGGTGGCTACACCTTC.

This chain uses TRBV2 with TRBJ1-2; D remains ambiguous. The CDR3 runs 15 residues. The ends were cut back, 5 bases at V and 0 bases at J, with 13 bases in the middle. CDR1 is SNHLY and CDR2 is FYNNEI in the germline V gene. CDR3 amino acids: CASSPLAGSNYGYTF. The CDR3 coding sequence is TGTGCCAGCAGTCCCCTGGCGGGTTCTAACTATGGCTACACCTTC.

The chain carries TRBV7-2 and TRBJ2-7; 10 positions match TRBD1. This CDR3 has 17 amino acids. CDR1 and CDR2 from the germline V gene are SGHTA and FQGNSA. J lost 7 bases, V lost 7 bases, and 19 bases had no gene match. This CDR3 reads CASIQSPLPGQGWEQYF. The CDR3 bases are TGTGCCAGCATCCAATCCCCACTACCGGGACAGGGGTGGGAGCAGTACTTC.

This chain joins TRBV7-9 and TRBJ2-1; D may correspond to TRBD1 or TRBD2 (5 bases each). The CDR3 spans 15 residues. Trimming cost V 5 bases and J 10 bases, with 21 bases left between them. The germline gives CDR1 SEHNR, CDR2 FQNEAQ (reference sequence). CDR3 amino acids: CASSTRDGLKEEQFF. For the CDR3, the DNA is TGTGCCAGCAGCACCCGGGACGGTCTCAAGGAAGAGCAGTTCTTC.

J is TRBJ2-3 and V is TRBV5-1, with 10 bases identical to TRBD2. Germline V gene sequence: CDR1 SGHRS, CDR2 YFSETQ. With 2 bases clipped from V and 3 bases from J, the junction kept 3 bases outside the gene matches. The CDR3 spans 15 residues. CDR3 in DNA: TGCGCCAGCAGCTTATCTAGCGGGGGAACAGATACGCAGTATTTT. It is translated as CASSLSSGGTDTQYF.

The genes are TRBV6-1 and TRBJ2-1; 9 bases are shared with TRBD1. Trimming at V came to 3 bases and at J to 5 bases, leaving 5 bases not matched to a gene. Germline values: CDR1 MNHNS, CDR2 SASEGT. The CDR3 runs 15 residues. The CDR3 loop reads CASSEVQGANNEQFF. CDR3 DNA: TGTGCCAGCAGTGAGGTACAGGGGGCCAACAATGAGCAGTTCTTC.

This clone was seen more than once but under ten times. This rearrangement joins TRBV10-1 to TRBJ2-1, with 12 positions matching TRBD2. Germline CDR1 reads WNHNN; CDR2 reads SYGVQD (reference sequence). J gave up 0 bases and V 10 bases, and 4 bases lay outside the gene matches. The CDR3 spans 15 residues. CDR3 sequence reads: CATSSGGVSYNEQFF. CDR3 sequence (DNA): TGCGCCACCTCTAGCGGGGGGGTCTCCTACAATGAGCAGTTCTTC.

This clone was observed a handful of times. V usage is TRBV6-5 and J usage is TRBJ1-1, with D tentatively TRBD1 (5 bases). The CDR3 extends over 13 amino acids. Germline V lookup: CDR1 MNHEY, CDR2 SVGAGI. Trimming shortened V by 5 bases and J by 7 bases, and 14 bases separated the two germline ends. CDR3 bases: TGTGCCAGCAGTCAGAGATGGGGGGTTGAAGCTTTCTTT. Translated, it gives CASSQRWGVEAFF.

The rearrangement uses TRBV19 and TRBJ2-7; TRBD1 matches 11 bases. The germline CDR1 and CDR2 sequences are LNHDA and SQIVND (reference sequence). V dropped 3 bases and J dropped 2; count of bases not matched to a gene: 0. CDR3 length: 14 amino acids. This chain's CDR3 is CASSMGQGAYEQYF. The CDR3 DNA is TGTGCCAGTAGTATGGGACAGGGGGCCTACGAGCAGTACTTC.

The chain uses TRBV29-1 and TRBJ1-2; D may be TRBD1 (5 bases). This CDR3 contains 13 residues. Trimming pared 3 bases from V and 5 bases from J, leaving 13 bases between. CDR1 SQVTM and CDR2 ANQGSEA come from the germline V gene. As DNA, the CDR3 is TGCAGCGTTGAGAGTGGGGCTGGGTATGGCTACACCTTC. Translating gives CSVESGAGYGYTF.

The rearrangement joins TRBV6-5 to TRBJ1-1, with D perhaps matching TRBD1 (6 bases). CDR3 size: 16 residues. V lost 0 bases and J 1 base, leaving 12 bases between the germline ends. Germline loops: CDR1 MNHEY, CDR2 SVGAGI. The CDR3 region has the DNA TGTGCCAGCAGTTACTCGGGGACATCGCCGAACACTGAAGCTTTCTTT. This encodes CASSYSGTSPNTEAFF.

This clone appeared a few times. V is TRBV18 and J is TRBJ1-1, with TRBD1 as a possible D gene (6 bases). V shed 1 base and J shed 1 base, with 10 bases lying between them. The CDR3 covers 15 residues. Germline V gene data show CDR1 as KGHSH and CDR2 as LQKENI. The CDR3 sequence: CASSPRQGRNTEAFF. The DNA for the CDR3 is TGTGCCAGCTCACCACGGCAGGGGAGGAACACTGAAGCTTTCTTT.

The sample holds a few counts of this clone. CDR3 coding DNA: TGTGCCAGCAGTTTTCAGAGCGGGGGTTACGAGCAGTACTTC. The encoded protein is CASSFQSGGYEQYF. V is TRBV6-5 and J is TRBJ2-7, with 8 bases fitting TRBD2. The CDR3 loop spans 14 amino acids. With 4 bases clipped from V and 4 bases from J, the junction kept 6 bases outside the gene matches. CDR1 is MNHEY, CDR2 SVGAGI, per germline.

The chain employs TRBV7-2 and TRBJ2-1; possible D gene TRBD2, 5 bases. The CDR3 sequence is 15 residues long. Trimming removed 5 bases from V and 0 bases from J, with 11 bases in between. Germline CDR1 reads SGHTA; CDR2 reads FQGNSA. The CDR3 is CASSAGMSSYNEQFF. DNA for the CDR3: TGTGCCAGCAGCGCCGGGATGTCCTCCTACAATGAGCAGTTCTTC.

The chain employs TRBV18 and TRBJ2-7; 7 bases agree with TRBD2. CDR3 length: 15 residues. With 0 bases clipped from V and 6 bases from J, the junction kept 8 bases outside the gene matches. Germline values: CDR1 KGHSH, CDR2 LQKENI. The CDR3 region has the DNA TGTGCCAGCTCACCACCGAGTATGGGACTAACCGAGCAGTACTTC. Its translation: CASSPPSMGLTEQYF.

Comment on this clone: Mismatch with germline at one junction end may stem from a read error. This sequence joins TRBV29-1 and TRBJ2-1; D remains ambiguous. The CDR3 runs 12 residues. The germline V gene has CDR1 SQVTM and CDR2 ANQGSEA. CDR3 in DNA: TGCAGCGCTGAAGGTATAATGGATGAGCAGTTCTTC. Protein sequence: CSAEGIMDEQFF.

The chain couples TRBV7-2 to TRBJ2-3; D might be TRBD1 or TRBD2, each matching 6 bases. Trimming took 6 bases from V and 4 from J, leaving 17 bases between them. Germline V CDR1 and CDR2: SGHTA, FQGNSA. The CDR3 loop spans 15 amino acids. The CDR3 protein is CASRSGGGRADTQYF. In nucleotides, the CDR3 is TGTGCCAGCAGGTCCGGTGGGGGGCGGGCAGATACGCAGTATTTT.

This chain uses TRBV19 with TRBJ2-7; the D gene could be TRBD1 or TRBD2 (5 bases each). V was cut by 10 bases and J by 2 bases, with 18 bases left in between. The CDR3 contains 14 residues. CDR1 and CDR2 from the germline V gene are LNHDA and SQIVND (reference sequence). The CDR3 region is CATTSRDGPYEQYF. DNA of the CDR3: TGTGCCACCACATCCAGGGACGGGCCCTACGAGCAGTACTTC.

This clone appeared once. The V gene is TRBV30, the J gene TRBJ2-3, with D unresolved. The CDR3 has 14 residues. V gave up 5 bases and J gave up 0 bases, with 12 bases separating them. Germline V gene lookup returns CDR1 GTSNPN and CDR2 SVGIG (reference sequence). The chain's CDR3 is CAWGSSSSTDTQYF. In nucleotides, the CDR3 is TGTGCCTGGGGAAGTAGTTCTAGCACAGATACGCAGTATTTT.

The chain couples TRBV7-8 to TRBJ2-5; D may match TRBD1 or TRBD2 (5 bases each). The length of the CDR3 is 19 residues. The germline V and J ends were trimmed by 2 bases and 3 bases, with 25 bases remaining between them. Germline V CDR1 and CDR2: SGHVS, FQNEAQ. The DNA for the CDR3 is TGTGCCAGCAGCTTACGAAATAGAGGGGCGGACGCCCCGAAAGAGACCCAGTACTTC. This codes for CASSLRNRGADAPKETQYF.

V gene TRBV10-3 combines with J gene TRBJ1-2; weak D call: TRBD1 (5 bases). V lost 7 bases to trimming and J lost 0 bases, with 18 bases between them. Per the germline V gene, CDR1 is ENHRY and CDR2 is SYGVKD. This CDR3 comprises 16 residues. CDR3 nucleotides: TGTGCCATCATTCCGGGGCCCGCGTTTTCTAACTATGGCTACACCTTC. It codes for CAIIPGPAFSNYGYTF.

This chain connects TRBV5-1 to TRBJ1-1; D is unresolved. In germline, CDR1 is SGHRS, CDR2 YFSETQ. There are 13 residues in the CDR3. V was cut by 0 bases and J by 6 bases, with 9 bases left in between. CDR3 in amino acids: CASSLEVLSEAFF. The CDR3 coding sequence is TGCGCCAGCAGCTTGGAAGTCCTGTCTGAAGCTTTCTTT.